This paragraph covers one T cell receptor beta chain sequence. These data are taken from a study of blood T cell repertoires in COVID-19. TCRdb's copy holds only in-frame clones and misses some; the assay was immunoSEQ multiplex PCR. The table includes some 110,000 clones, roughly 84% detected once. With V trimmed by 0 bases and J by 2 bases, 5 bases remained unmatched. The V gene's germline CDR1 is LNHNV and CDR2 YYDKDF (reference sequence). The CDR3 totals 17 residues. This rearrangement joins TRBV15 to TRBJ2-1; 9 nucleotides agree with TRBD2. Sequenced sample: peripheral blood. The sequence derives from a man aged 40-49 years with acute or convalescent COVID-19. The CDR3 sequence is CATSRDYSGSPYNEQFF. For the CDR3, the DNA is TGTGCCACCAGCAGAGACTATAGCGGGAGCCCCTACAATGAGCAGTTCTTC.